These 17 T cell receptor beta chains originate from one sample sequenced in a study of blood T cell repertoires in COVID-19. Measured with immunoSEQ multiplex PCR; TCRdb has only the in-frame clones, and not every one. The sample contains fewer than 350,000 clones, 85% to 90% of which appear only once. Sequenced material: peripheral blood. These TCRs come from a woman aged 25 to 39 with COVID-19, enrolled during active disease.

J is TRBJ2-7 and V is TRBV3-1 (or the pseudogene TRBV3-2); D is perhaps TRBD2 (5 bases). V was trimmed by 4 bases and J by 3 bases, leaving 16 bases between them. The CDR3 has 15 residues. The germline CDR1 and CDR2 sequences are LGHDT and YNNKEL (reference sequence). The DNA of the CDR3 is TGTGCCAGCAGCCCCAACCGGGATTCCTTCTACGAGCAGTACTTC. Residues: CASSPNRDSFYEQYF.

The chain employs TRBV7-8 and TRBJ2-3, with 13 bases fitting TRBD2. CDR1 is SGHVS and CDR2 is FQNEAQ in the germline V gene. After removal of 4 bases from V and 6 bases from J, the junction contained 10 bases not matched to a gene. The CDR3 totals 17 residues. CDR3 nucleotide sequence: TGTGCCAGCAGCTCTCCCACTAGCGGGGGGGCCTGGGATACGCAGTATTTT. Its protein is CASSSPTSGGAWDTQYF.

This clone was seen only a few times. The chain couples TRBV5-4 to TRBJ1-6; D remains ambiguous. CDR3 length: 14 residues. V was trimmed by 2 bases and J by 7 bases, leaving 10 bases between them. Germline CDR1 and CDR2: SGHNT and YYREEE (reference sequence). The CDR3 loop is CASSFFVGNSPLHF. The CDR3 DNA reads as TGTGCCAGCAGCTTTTTCGTCGGGAATTCACCCCTCCACTTT.

V usage is TRBV19 and J usage is TRBJ1-6; D is perhaps TRBD1 (6 bases). V lost 5 bases to trimming and J lost 10 bases, with 18 bases between them. CDR3 size: 15 residues. Germline CDR1 LNHDA, CDR2 SQIVND (reference sequence). CDR3 sequence (DNA): TGTGCCAGTAGTCCCTCGGGTCAGGGGCGGTCACCCCTCCACTTT. Protein: CASSPSGQGRSPLHF.

J is TRBJ2-5 and V is TRBV7-9, with 7 bases matching TRBD1. Germline CDR1 is SEHNR and CDR2 is FQNEAQ (reference sequence). V lost 5 bases to trimming and J lost 1 base; unmatched junction nucleotides: 4. The CDR3 is 14 amino acids. The CDR3 DNA follows: TGTGCCAGCAGCCCCGGGACAGCCCAAGAGACCCAGTACTTC. Protein: CASSPGTAQETQYF.

This clone has a handful of counts. The V and J genes are TRBV13 and TRBJ2-2, with a weak D call TRBD2 (6 bases). In germline, CDR1 is PRHDT, CDR2 FYEKMQ (reference sequence). The CDR3 is 16 residues long. V dropped 2 bases and J dropped 6 bases, with 16 bases sitting between them. The CDR3 sequence is CASSLPPGGFAGELFF. The CDR3 DNA follows: TGTGCCAGCAGCTTACCCCCCGGGGGATTCGCCGGGGAGCTGTTTTTT. Looking up the rest from reference TRBV13 and TRBJ2-2 gives the full variable domain: AAGVIQSPRHLIKEKRETATLKCYPIPRHDTVYWYQQGPGQDPQFLISFYEKMQSDKGSIPDRFSAQQFSDYHSELNMSSLELGDSALYFCASSLPPGGFAGELFFGEGSRLTVL.

V and J are TRBV30 and TRBJ2-1; the match to TRBD2 covers 10 bases. Germline loops: CDR1 GTSNPN, CDR2 SVGIG (reference sequence). J gave up 7 bases and V 6 bases, and 9 bases lay outside the gene matches. This CDR3 region has 14 residues. The DNA for the CDR3 is TGTGCCTGTACTCTAGCGGGGGCCCAGAATGAGCAGTTCTTC. Translation: CACTLAGAQNEQFF. Based on the CDR3 plus reference TRBV30 and TRBJ2-1, the full variable domain is SQTIHQWPATLVQPVGSPLSLECTVEGTSNPNLYWYRQAAGRGLQLLFYSVGIGQISSEVPQNLSASRPQDRQFILSSKKLLLSDSGFYLCACTLAGAQNEQFFGPGTRLTVL.

This chain links TRBV19 with TRBJ2-7; 8 bases match TRBD2. The CDR3 extends over 14 amino acids. Trimming at V came to 9 bases and at J to 5 bases, leaving 12 bases not matched to a gene. The germline CDR1 and CDR2 sequences are LNHDA and SQIVND (reference sequence). CDR3 region: CASSVKRGSNEQYF. CDR3 nucleotides: TGTGCCAGCTCCGTCAAGCGGGGGTCCAACGAGCAGTACTTC. Full variable domain (rest looked up from reference TRBV19 and TRBJ2-7): DGGITQSPKYLFRKEGQNVTLSCEQNLNHDAMYWYRQDPGQGLRLIYYSQIVNDFQKGDIAEGYSVSREKKESFPLTVTSAQKNPTAFYLCASSVKRGSNEQYFGPGTRLTVT.

The CDR3 sequence: CAITWEESYGYTF. In DNA, the CDR3 is TGTGCCATCACCTGGGAGGAGAGCTATGGCTACACCTTC. The chain employs TRBV12-3 or TRBV12-4 and TRBJ1-2, with D hard to call. The CDR3 is 13 amino acids. V lost 10 bases and J lost 4, with 16 bases in between.

V and J are TRBV6-2 or TRBV6-3 and TRBJ2-1; 7 bases align to TRBD2. The V gene end was trimmed by 0 bases and the J gene end by 10 bases; junction bases not matched to a gene: 12. This CDR3 is built from 16 residues. The germline V gene has CDR1 MNHEY and CDR2 SVGEGT. CDR3 protein: CASSYSLGRGRWEQFF. CDR3 in DNA: TGTGCCAGCAGTTACTCGTTAGGGCGGGGGAGATGGGAGCAGTTCTTC.

The V and J genes are TRBV5-4 and TRBJ1-2, with 7 bases identical to TRBD1. From germline, CDR1 is SGHNT and CDR2 YYREEE (reference sequence). V shed 3 bases and J 9 bases; nucleotides not matched to a gene: 17. The length of the CDR3 is 16 residues. In nucleotides, the CDR3 is TGTGCCAGCAGCTCCCGCAACTCGGTGACAGGGACCCGCTACACCTTC. This codes for CASSSRNSVTGTRYTF.

The J gene is TRBJ2-5, the V gene TRBV11-2; a possible D gene is TRBD2 (6 bases). Germline V lookup: CDR1 SGHAT, CDR2 FQNNGV. The germline V and J ends were trimmed by 2 bases and 2 bases, with 12 bases remaining between them. This CDR3 is 15 amino acids long. The CDR3 coding sequence is TGTGCCAGCAGCTTAAGGTGGGGGGTACAAGAGACCCAGTACTTC. It yields the protein CASSLRWGVQETQYF.

This chain connects TRBV6-5 to TRBJ1-2; 9 positions agree with TRBD1. Germline V lookup: CDR1 MNHEY, CDR2 SVGAGI. The length of the CDR3 is 13 residues. J was trimmed by 7 bases and V by 6 bases; bases with no gene match: 6. The CDR3 DNA is TGTGCCAGCAGGGGGGACAGGGTCGGTGGCTACACCTTC. Protein product: CASRGDRVGGYTF.

The chain couples TRBV5-6 to TRBJ2-7, with 8 bases aligning to TRBD1. The length of the CDR3 is 14 residues. The germline gives CDR1 SGHDT, CDR2 YYEEEE. With V trimmed by 2 bases and J by 13 bases, 14 bases remained unmatched. CDR3 in amino acids: CASSFRTGRLGFYF. The CDR3 nucleotides are TGTGCCAGCAGCTTCAGGACAGGGCGGTTGGGGTTCTACTTC.

This sequence joins TRBV11-2 and TRBJ2-7; D is unresolved. The germline V and J ends were trimmed by 3 bases and 1 base, with 7 bases remaining between them. Germline V gene lookup returns CDR1 SGHAT and CDR2 FQNNGV. The CDR3 consists of 13 residues. Written as DNA, the CDR3 is TGTGCCAGCAGCTTTTTCCCATCCTACGAGCAGTACTTC. Translation gives CASSFFPSYEQYF.

The V gene is TRBV28, the J gene TRBJ1-3, with D unresolved. V lost 8 bases, J lost 0 bases, and 14 bases lay in between. Germline values: CDR1 MDHEN, CDR2 SYDVKM. This CDR3 spans 15 amino acids. CDR3 protein: CASHAVGSSGNTIYF. DNA for the CDR3: TGTGCCAGCCATGCGGTTGGGAGCTCTGGAAACACCATATATTTT.

This clone was recorded once. This sequence joins TRBV27 and TRBJ2-7; 8 nucleotides match TRBD2. CDR1 is MNHEY, CDR2 SMNVEV, per germline (reference sequence). The V segment lost 2 bases and the J segment 2 bases; nucleotides outside the gene matches: 5. The CDR3 consists of 15 residues. The CDR3 sequence: CASSLRGGRAYEQYF. DNA of the CDR3: TGTGCCAGCAGTTTACGGGGGGGCAGGGCCTACGAGCAGTACTTC.